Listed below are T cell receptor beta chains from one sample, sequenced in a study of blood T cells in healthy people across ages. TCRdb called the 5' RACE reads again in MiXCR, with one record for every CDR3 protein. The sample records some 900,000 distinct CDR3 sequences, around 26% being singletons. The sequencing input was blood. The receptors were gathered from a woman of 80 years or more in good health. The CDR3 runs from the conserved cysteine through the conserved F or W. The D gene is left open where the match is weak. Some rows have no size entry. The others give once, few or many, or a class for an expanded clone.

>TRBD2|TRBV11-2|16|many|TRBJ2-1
CASSNIAGGSYNEQFF
TGTGCCAGCAGCAACATAGCGGGGGGCTCCTACAATGAGCAGTTCTTC
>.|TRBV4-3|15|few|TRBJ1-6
CASSQDSTYNSPLHF
TGCGCCAGCAGCCAAGATTCTACCTATAATTCACCCCTCCACTTT
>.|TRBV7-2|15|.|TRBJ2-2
CASSLGFRGTGELFF
TGTGCCAGCAGCTTAGGCTTCCGAGGCACCGGGGAGCTGTTTTTT
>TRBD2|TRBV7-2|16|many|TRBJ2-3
CASSLVASGATDTQYF
TGTGCCAGCAGCTTAGTGGCTAGCGGGGCGACAGATACGCAGTATTTT
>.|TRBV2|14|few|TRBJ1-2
CASTSRGRINGYTF
TGTGCCAGCACCTCAAGGGGGAGGATCAATGGCTACACCTTC
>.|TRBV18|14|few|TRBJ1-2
CASSPPSLGYGYTF
TGTGCCAGCTCACCACCGAGCCTCGGCTATGGCTACACCTTC
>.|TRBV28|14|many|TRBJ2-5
CASSLPWGLGTQYF
TGTGCCAGCAGTTTACCGTGGGGCTTGGGGACCCAGTACTTC
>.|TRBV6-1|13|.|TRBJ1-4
CASRTTVDEKLFF
TGTGCCAGCAGGACGACAGTGGATGAAAAACTGTTTTTT
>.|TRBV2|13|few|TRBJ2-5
CASRRAVQEAQYF
TGTGCCAGCAGGCGAGCGGTCCAAGAGGCCCAGTACTTC
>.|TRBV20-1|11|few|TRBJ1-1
CSAHRDTEAFF
TGCAGTGCTCACAGGGACACTGAAGCTTTCTTT
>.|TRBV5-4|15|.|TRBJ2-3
CASSSRRRDGDTQYF
TGTGCCAGCAGCTCAAGGCGCAGGGATGGAGATACGCAGTATTTT
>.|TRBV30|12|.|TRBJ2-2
CAWTGFSGELFF
TGTGCCTGGACAGGGTTCTCCGGGGAGCTGTTTTTT
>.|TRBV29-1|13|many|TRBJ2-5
CSVGTGGAETQYF
TGCAGCGTTGGGACAGGAGGGGCGGAGACCCAGTACTTC
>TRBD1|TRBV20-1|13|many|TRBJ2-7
CSASQGAFYEQYF
TGCAGTGCTAGTCAGGGGGCGTTTTACGAGCAGTACTTC
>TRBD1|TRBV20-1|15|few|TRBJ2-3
CSASKAGGASDTQYF
TGCAGTGCTAGTAAGGCAGGGGGCGCGTCAGATACGCAGTATTTT
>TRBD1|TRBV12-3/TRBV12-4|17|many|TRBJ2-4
CASSLSFKGASKNIQYF
TGTGCCAGCAGTTTGAGTTTCAAGGGGGCGTCCAAAAACATTCAGTACTTC
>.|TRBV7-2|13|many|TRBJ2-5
CASGRGVEETQYF
TGTGCCAGCGGTAGGGGCGTTGAAGAGACCCAGTACTTC
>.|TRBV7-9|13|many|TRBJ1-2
CASISGNYYGYTF
TGTGCCAGCATCAGCGGGAACTACTATGGCTACACCTTC
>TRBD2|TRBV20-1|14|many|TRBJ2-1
CSAKSGTTYNEQFF
TGCAGTGCCAAGAGCGGGACCACCTACAATGAGCAGTTCTTC
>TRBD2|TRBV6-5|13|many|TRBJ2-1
CASRTSGGGEQFF
TGTGCCAGCAGAACTAGCGGGGGGGGTGAGCAGTTCTTC
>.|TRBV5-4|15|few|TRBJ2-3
CASSLVIGGADTQYF
TGTGCCAGCAGCTTGGTAATCGGGGGCGCAGATACGCAGTATTTT
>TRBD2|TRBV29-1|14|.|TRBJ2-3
CSSGTSGAGDTQYF
TGCAGCAGCGGGACTAGCGGGGCGGGAGATACGCAGTATTTT
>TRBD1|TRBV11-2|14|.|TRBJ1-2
CASRRGQGNYGYTF
TGTGCCAGCAGAAGGGGGCAGGGGAACTATGGCTACACCTTC
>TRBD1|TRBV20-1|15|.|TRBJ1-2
CSASAQGRKTGGYTF
TGCAGTGCTAGTGCGCAGGGACGGAAGACAGGGGGCTACACCTTC
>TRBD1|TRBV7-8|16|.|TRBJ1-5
CASSPRTGMNNQPQHF
TGTGCCAGCAGCCCTCGGACAGGGATGAACAATCAGCCCCAGCATTTT
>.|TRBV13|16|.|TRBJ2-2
CASSLASGSNTGELFF
TGTGCCAGCAGCTTGGCCTCCGGTTCGAACACCGGGGAGCTGTTTTTT
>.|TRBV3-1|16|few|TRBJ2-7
CASSRGTGNGWGEQYF
TGTGCCAGCAGCAGAGGGACGGGTAACGGGTGGGGCGAGCAGTACTTC
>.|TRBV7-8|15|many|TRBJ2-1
CASSLGPGEYNEQFF
TGTGCCAGCAGCTTGGGGCCGGGAGAATACAATGAGCAGTTCTTC
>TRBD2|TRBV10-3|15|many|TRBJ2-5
CAISDRGGARETQYF
TGTGCCATCAGTGATCGCGGGGGGGCTCGGGAGACCCAGTACTTC
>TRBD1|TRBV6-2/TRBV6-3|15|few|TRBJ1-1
CASSSATGEEAEAFF
TGTGCCAGCAGTTCTGCGACAGGGGAGGAGGCTGAAGCTTTCTTT
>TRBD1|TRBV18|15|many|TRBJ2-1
CASSPDRGSFNEQFF
TGTGCCAGCTCACCAGACAGGGGTAGTTTCAATGAGCAGTTCTTC
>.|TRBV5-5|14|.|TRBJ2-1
CASSPQPAGHEQFF
TGTGCCAGCAGCCCTCAACCTGCAGGGCATGAGCAGTTCTTC
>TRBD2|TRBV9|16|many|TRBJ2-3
CASSASGALVTDTQYF
TGTGCCAGCAGCGCCAGCGGGGCGCTAGTCACAGATACGCAGTATTTT
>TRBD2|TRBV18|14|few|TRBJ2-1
CASSPSGVYNGQFF
TGTGCCAGCTCACCTAGCGGGGTTTACAATGGGCAGTTCTTC
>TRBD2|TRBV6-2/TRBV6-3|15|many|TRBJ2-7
CASRTIAGSSYEQYF
TGTGCCAGCAGAACAATAGCGGGGAGCTCCTACGAGCAGTACTTC
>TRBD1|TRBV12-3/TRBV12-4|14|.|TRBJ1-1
CASSFFGQGTEAFF
TGTGCCAGCAGTTTTTTCGGACAGGGAACTGAAGCTTTCTTT
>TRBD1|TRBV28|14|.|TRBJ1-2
CASSFDRVFDGYTF
TGTGCCAGCAGTTTTGACAGGGTTTTTGATGGCTACACCTTC
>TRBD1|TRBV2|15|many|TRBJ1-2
CASSETGRANYGYTF
TGTGCCAGCAGTGAGACAGGGAGAGCTAACTATGGCTACACCTTC
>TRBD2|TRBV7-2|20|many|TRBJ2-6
CASSLRLAGVLSSGANVLTF
TGTGCCAGCAGCTTACGACTAGCGGGGGTGCTGAGCTCTGGGGCCAACGTCCTGACTTTC
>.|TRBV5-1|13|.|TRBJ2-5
CASSFSDQETQYF
TGCGCCAGCAGCTTTTCAGACCAAGAGACCCAGTACTTC
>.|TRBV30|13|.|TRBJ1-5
CAWGTDSNQPQHF
TGTGCCTGGGGTACAGATAGCAATCAGCCCCAGCATTTT
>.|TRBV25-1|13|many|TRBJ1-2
CASSEGAGYGYTF
TGTGCCAGCAGTGAAGGGGCTGGGTATGGCTACACCTTC
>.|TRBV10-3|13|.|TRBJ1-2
CAISEGREYGYTF
TGTGCCATCAGTGAGGGTAGGGAGTATGGCTACACCTTC
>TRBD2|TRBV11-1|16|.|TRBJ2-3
CASSELAGSRTDTQYF
TGTGCCAGCAGCGAACTAGCGGGAAGCAGAACAGATACGCAGTATTTT
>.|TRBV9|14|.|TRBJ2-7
CASSDAGTTDEQYF
TGTGCCAGCAGCGACGCCGGGACAACGGACGAGCAGTACTTC
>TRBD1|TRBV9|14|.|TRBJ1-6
CASSRGQNNSPLHF
TGTGCCAGCAGCAGGGGACAGAATAATTCACCCCTCCACTTT
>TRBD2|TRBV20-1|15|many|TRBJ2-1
CSARDRRLAYNEQFF
TGCAGTGCTAGAGATAGGAGACTAGCGTACAATGAGCAGTTCTTC
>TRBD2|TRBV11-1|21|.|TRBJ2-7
CASSFPQRRGTSGKGWNEQYF
TGTGCCAGCAGCTTCCCCCAACGAAGGGGGACTAGCGGGAAGGGGTGGAACGAGCAGTACTTC
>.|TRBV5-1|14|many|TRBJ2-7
CASSSRLDPYEQYF
TGCGCCAGCAGCTCGCGACTAGATCCCTACGAGCAGTACTTC
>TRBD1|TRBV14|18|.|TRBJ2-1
CASSHSPLGGWPYNEQFF
TGTGCCAGCAGCCACTCTCCCTTAGGGGGCTGGCCCTACAATGAGCAGTTCTTC